A single sample is the source of the 13 T cell receptor beta chains below, sequenced in a study of blood T cell repertoires in COVID-19. TCRdb's table, derived via immunoSEQ multiplex PCR, lists solely in-frame clones and lacks some. The sample consists of about 190,000 clones, 82% of them appearing once. Input material: peripheral blood. The receptors originated from a woman aged 55-69 years with COVID-19, enrolled during active disease.

V and J are TRBV6-4 and TRBJ2-3; TRBD2 matches 7 bases. J gave up 0 bases and V 8 bases, and 5 bases lay outside the gene matches. This CDR3 has 14 residues. Germline V gene sequence: CDR1 MRHNA, CDR2 SNTAGT. The CDR3 DNA reads TGTGCCAGCGTGAGCGGGACTAGCACAGATACGCAGTATTTT. Protein: CASVSGTSTDTQYF.

The CDR3 here is CASSYSTTVDYGYTF. The CDR3 DNA reads TGTGCCAGCAGTTACTCCACAACAGTTGACTATGGCTACACCTTC. This sequence joins TRBV6-6 and TRBJ1-2; D gene unclear. CDR1 and CDR2 (germline): MNHNY, SVGAGI (reference sequence). V shed 0 bases and J shed 3 bases, with 11 bases lying between them. This CDR3 has 15 residues.

This chain connects TRBV3-1 (or the pseudogene TRBV3-2) to TRBJ1-2; 10 bases fit TRBD1. V was clipped by 4 bases and J by 13 bases; unmatched bases: 9. Germline values: CDR1 LGHDT, CDR2 YNNKEL (reference sequence). The CDR3 is 13 residues long. The CDR3: CASSLGQGTTSTF. The CDR3 coding sequence is TGTGCCAGCAGCCTGGGACAGGGGACCACCAGCACCTTC.

This chain uses TRBV28 with TRBJ2-5; 10 bases line up with TRBD1. The germline V gene has CDR1 MDHEN and CDR2 SYDVKM. The trim removed 5 bases at V and 5 bases at J, leaving 5 bases unmatched. The CDR3 sequence is 14 residues long. The CDR3 bases are TGTGCCAGCAGTGCGACAGGGGGCTTGGAGACCCAGTACTTC. Translation: CASSATGGLETQYF.

The chain recombines TRBV6-2 or TRBV6-3 with TRBJ2-3, with 10 bases that match TRBD2. V trimming: 6 bases; J trimming: 10 bases; junction bases outside the gene matches: 10. Germline V gene lookup returns CDR1 MNHEY and CDR2 SVGEGT. This CDR3 is built from 14 residues. CDR3 protein: CASSQGLASSAQYF. The CDR3 bases are TGTGCCAGCAGCCAGGGACTAGCGAGTTCGGCGCAGTATTTT.

This clone has just one count. CDR3 coding DNA: TGTGCCAGCAGCCCCGAGGGACAGCTAGCCAAAAACATTCAGTACTTC. Translated: CASSPEGQLAKNIQYF. The gene calls are TRBV9 and TRBJ2-4, with TRBD1 matching 7 bases. This CDR3 comprises 16 residues. Trimming removed 4 bases from V and 0 bases from J; junction bases left unmatched: 7. Germline V CDR1 and CDR2: SGDLS, YYNGEE. Complete variable domain (other parts from reference TRBV9 and TRBJ2-4): DSGVTQTPKHLITATGQRVTLRCSPRSGDLSVYWYQQSLDQGLQFLIQYYNGEERAKGNILERFSAQQFPDLHSELNLSSLELGDSALYFCASSPEGQLAKNIQYFGAGTRLSVL.

V gene TRBV5-4 combines with J gene TRBJ2-2, with 9 positions matching TRBD1. The V gene's germline CDR1 is SGHNT and CDR2 YYREEE (reference sequence). This CDR3 is built from 14 residues. J lost 7 bases, V lost 5 bases, and 6 bases had no gene match. The CDR3 DNA is TGTGCCAGCAGAGGAACAGGGGGCTTCGGGGAGCTGTTTTTT. It encodes CASRGTGGFGELFF.

The CDR3 sequence is CAISEQLAGGEQFF. The DNA for the CDR3 is TGTGCCATCAGTGAGCAACTAGCGGGTGGGGAGCAGTTCTTC. This sequence joins TRBV10-3 and TRBJ2-1; 9 bases align to TRBD2. This CDR3 region has 14 residues. V trimming: 2 bases; J trimming: 10 bases; junction bases outside the gene matches: 6. Germline loops: CDR1 ENHRY, CDR2 SYGVKD.

V and J are TRBV7-8 and TRBJ2-1; 9 bases map to TRBD2. The CDR3 is 17 residues long. Germline V gene sequence: CDR1 SGHVS, CDR2 FQNEAQ. Trimming at V came to 0 bases and at J to 7 bases, leaving 10 bases not matched to a gene. This CDR3 reads CASSLASGRLVGNEQFF. The DNA of the CDR3 is TGTGCCAGCAGCTTAGCTAGCGGGAGATTAGTAGGGAATGAGCAGTTCTTC.

In its sample, this clone was seen once. This chain links TRBV7-2 with TRBJ2-7, with TRBD2 identical over 8 bases. Germline CDR1 SGHTA, CDR2 FQGNSA. With V trimmed by 2 bases and J by 7 bases, 7 bases remained unmatched. The CDR3 sequence is 14 residues long. CDR3 region: CASSLSSGSVEQYF. The CDR3 DNA is TGTGCCAGCAGCTTATCCAGCGGGAGCGTGGAGCAGTACTTC.

This clone is a singleton in its sample. The chain couples TRBV28 to TRBJ1-4; 7 bases agree with TRBD1. Germline lookup yields CDR1 MDHEN and CDR2 SYDVKM. The length of the CDR3 is 15 residues. The ends lost 5 bases at V and 2 bases at J; junction bases unmatched: 5. CDR3 nucleotides: TGTGCCAGCAGTGAGCCGGGACAGACTAATGAAAAACTGTTTTTT. Residues: CASSEPGQTNEKLFF.

This clone was observed a few times. V gene TRBV6-5 combines with J gene TRBJ1-5, with 8 bases fitting TRBD1. CDR3 length equals 13 residues. The J segment lost 5 bases and the V segment lost 6 bases, leaving 3 bases of the junction unmatched. Germline V CDR1 and CDR2: MNHEY, SVGAGI. The CDR3: CASSRGPDQPQHF. The CDR3 coding sequence is TGTGCCAGCAGCAGGGGGCCTGATCAGCCCCAGCATTTT.

The chain couples TRBV5-1 to TRBJ2-5; 9 bases are a match to TRBD1. Trimming at V came to 3 bases and at J to 5 bases, leaving 8 bases not matched to a gene. Looked up from germline, CDR1 is SGHRS and CDR2 is YFSETQ. The CDR3 totals 15 residues. For the CDR3, the DNA is TGCGCCAGCAGCTCAAACAGGGGGCTGGGGGAGACCCAGTACTTC. Translating gives CASSSNRGLGETQYF.